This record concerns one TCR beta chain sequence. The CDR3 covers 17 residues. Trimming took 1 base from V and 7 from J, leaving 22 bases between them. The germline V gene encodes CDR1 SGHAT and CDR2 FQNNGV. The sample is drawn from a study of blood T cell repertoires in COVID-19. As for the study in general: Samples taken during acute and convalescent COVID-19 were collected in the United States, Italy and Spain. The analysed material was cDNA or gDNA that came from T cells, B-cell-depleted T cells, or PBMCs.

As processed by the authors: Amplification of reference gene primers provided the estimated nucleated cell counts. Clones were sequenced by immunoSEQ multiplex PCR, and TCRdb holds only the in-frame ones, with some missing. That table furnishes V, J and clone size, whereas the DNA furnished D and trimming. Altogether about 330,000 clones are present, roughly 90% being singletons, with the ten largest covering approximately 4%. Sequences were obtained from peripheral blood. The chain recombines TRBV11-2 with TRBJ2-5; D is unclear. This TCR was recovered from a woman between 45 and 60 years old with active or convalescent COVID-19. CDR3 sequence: CASSLVADRSAYGTQYF. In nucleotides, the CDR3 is TGTGCCAGCAGCTTAGTAGCCGATCGGTCGGCCTATGGGACCCAGTACTTC.